Presented here are 26 T cell receptor beta chains from one specimen sequenced in a study of blood T cell repertoires in COVID-19. The protocol was immunoSEQ multiplex PCR, while the TCRdb copy is restricted to in-frame clones and leaves out a portion. The sample consists of 350,000 or so clones, more than 75% of them appearing once. Sequencing was performed on PBMCs or T cells enriched from blood (not recorded which). The receptors shown here come from a woman younger than 45 who had recovered from COVID-19.

The count of this clone is one. The rearrangement links TRBV19 to TRBJ2-2; a possible D gene is TRBD2 (6 bases). The germline V and J ends were trimmed by 1 base and 6 bases, with 9 bases remaining between them. The CDR3 covers 14 residues. Germline V gene lookup returns CDR1 LNHDA and CDR2 SQIVND (reference sequence). The CDR3 reads CASSIGGVPGELFF. In DNA form, the CDR3 reads TGTGCCAGTAGTATAGGGGGGGTCCCCGGGGAGCTGTTTTTT.

The chain uses TRBV4-3 and TRBJ1-2; tentative D call: TRBD1 (5 bases). The V gene's germline CDR1 is LGHNA and CDR2 YSLEER. The V and J ends lost 1 base and 4 bases respectively, with 16 bases between them. This CDR3 spans 16 amino acids. CDR3 nucleotide sequence: TGCGCCAGCAGCCAAGTAATGACAGCCATTACCTATGGCTACACCTTC. The encoded protein is CASSQVMTAITYGYTF.

CDR3 nucleotides: TGTGCCAGCAGATTGGTTACAGGGGGAGGTGGCTACACCTTC. It yields the protein CASRLVTGGGGYTF. The rearrangement joins TRBV2 to TRBJ1-2; 8 bases map to TRBD1. From germline, CDR1 is SNHLY and CDR2 FYNNEI. V lost 6 bases and J lost 7; bases outside the gene matches: 10. The CDR3 is made up of 14 amino acids. The whole variable domain, remainder taken from reference TRBV2 and TRBJ1-2, is EPEVTQTPSHQVTQMGQEVILRCVPISNHLYFYWYRQILGQKVEFLVSFYNNEISEKSEIFDDQFSVERPDGSNFTLKIRSTKLEDSAMYFCASRLVTGGGGYTFGSGTRLTVV.

This clone was counted a few times. V gene TRBV5-8 combines with J gene TRBJ1-6, with D uncertain. The CDR3 is 14 amino acids. V was clipped by 0 bases and J by 7 bases, with 8 bases between them. CDR1 and CDR2 from the germline V gene are SGHTS and YDEGEE. The CDR3 DNA sequence: TGTGCCAGCAGCTTGGGACGGGAAAATTCACCCCTCCACTTT. Translated, it gives CASSLGRENSPLHF.

Notes on this clone: This same CDR3 is encoded by further DNA sequences in the sample. The chain uses TRBV9 and TRBJ2-7; D is possibly TRBD2 (7 bases). Germline CDR1 is SGDLS and CDR2 is YYNGEE. V lost 0 bases to trimming and J lost 3 bases, with 10 bases between them. The length of the CDR3 is 14 residues. CDR3 coding DNA: TGTGCCAGCAGCGTAGCGGGGGGCGGCTACGAGCAGTACTTC. It encodes CASSVAGGGYEQYF.

The chain combines TRBV30 with TRBJ1-1; no clear D gene. Germline lookup yields CDR1 GTSNPN and CDR2 SVGIG (reference sequence). V was shortened by 0 bases and J by 3 bases, with 14 bases between the two germline ends. This CDR3 comprises 15 residues. The CDR3 DNA reads TGTGCCTGGAGTGTAGTCGGAGGGTGGGACACTGAAGCTTTCTTT. Amino acid sequence: CAWSVVGGWDTEAFF.

V gene TRBV5-6 combines with J gene TRBJ1-1; D is unclear. V gave up 2 bases and J gave up 1 base, with 6 bases separating them. Germline V lookup: CDR1 SGHDT, CDR2 YYEEEE. This CDR3 comprises 13 residues. For the CDR3, the DNA is TGTGCCAGCAGCTTTCGGGGGAACACTGAAGCTTTCTTT. This codes for CASSFRGNTEAFF.

This clone has ten or more counts. V and J are TRBV27 and TRBJ1-1; TRBD1 is a possible D gene (5 bases). Germline CDR1 is MNHEY and CDR2 is SMNVEV (reference sequence). The germline V and J ends were trimmed by 3 bases and 9 bases, with 14 bases remaining between them. The CDR3 extends over 13 amino acids. For the CDR3, the DNA is TGTGCCAGCAGTTTTAGGACAACGGGCCAAGCTTTCTTT. Protein: CASSFRTTGQAFF.

The rearrangement links TRBV28 to TRBJ1-4; D remains ambiguous. Trimming took off 6 bases at V and 5 bases at J, with 10 bases between the two ends. The V gene's germline CDR1 is MDHEN and CDR2 SYDVKM. The CDR3 spans 13 residues. The CDR3 nucleotides are TGTGCCAGCAGCCCGGAGAGAAATGAAAAACTGTTTTTT. This codes for CASSPERNEKLFF.

V and J are TRBV29-1 and TRBJ2-7; D gene uncertain. V dropped 3 bases and J dropped 3 bases, with 9 bases sitting between them. The CDR3 extends over 12 amino acids. The V gene's germline CDR1 is SQVTM and CDR2 ANQGSEA. In DNA, the CDR3 is TGCAGCGTTGACGGAGCCGACTACGAGCAGTACTTC. Translating gives CSVDGADYEQYF.

The CDR3 DNA follows: TGTGCCACCAGTGACCCGGGACAGCTGTTTTCGTACACCTTC. Encoded protein: CATSDPGQLFSYTF. V and J are TRBV24-1 and TRBJ1-2, with 7 bases matching TRBD1. Germline-derived CDR1 and CDR2 are KGHDR and SFDVKD. The CDR3 sequence is 14 residues long. Germline trimming cut 4 bases from V and 11 bases from J; bases unmatched to any gene: 12.

This clone has a single count. The genes are TRBV29-1 and TRBJ1-2; 9 bases are shared with TRBD1. This CDR3 region has 17 residues. Germline CDR1 SQVTM, CDR2 ANQGSEA. V shed 1 base, J shed 1 base, and the junction held 10 bases outside the gene matches. CDR3 amino acids: CSVEGDTGTGINYGYTF. CDR3 DNA: TGCAGCGTTGAAGGAGATACCGGGACAGGGATTAACTATGGCTACACCTTC.

This clone occurred a few times. The rearrangement uses TRBV25-1 and TRBJ1-3; TRBD1 might be the D (5 bases). Between the trimmed V and J ends, which lost 4 bases and 2 bases, there was a span of 12 bases. Germline assignment: CDR1 MGHDK and CDR2 SYGVNS. The CDR3 totals 15 residues. The CDR3 DNA reads as TGTGCCAGCAGTGCCCCCGGGGGGGCTGGAAACACCATATATTTT. Translation: CASSAPGGAGNTIYF.

The chain uses TRBV28 and TRBJ1-5, with D uncertain. The CDR3 runs to 16 residues. Trimming removed 5 bases from V and 4 bases from J, with 18 bases in between. CDR1 MDHEN and CDR2 SYDVKM come from the germline V gene. The CDR3 nucleotides read TGTGCCAGCAGTGCCCCCCTCGGACTGACTAATCAGCCCCAGCATTTT. Its translation is CASSAPLGLTNQPQHF.

This clone was observed a few times. The chain joins TRBV24-1 to TRBJ1-5; 7 nucleotides align to TRBD1. V trimming: 4 bases; J trimming: 6 bases; junction bases outside the gene matches: 2. This CDR3 region has 13 residues. The germline V gene has CDR1 KGHDR and CDR2 SFDVKD. In DNA, the CDR3 is TGTGCCACCAGTGAAACAGGGGTTCAGCCCCAGCATTTT. Translated, it gives CATSETGVQPQHF.

V is TRBV25-1 and J is TRBJ1-2; D is undetermined. The CDR3 has 14 residues. The ends were cut back, 0 bases at V and 6 bases at J, with 11 bases in the middle. The V gene's germline CDR1 is MGHDK and CDR2 SYGVNS. The CDR3 protein is CASSEYGRGHGYTF. Here the CDR3 DNA reads TGTGCCAGCAGTGAATATGGGAGAGGGCATGGCTACACCTTC.

This chain connects TRBV2 to TRBJ1-1; no reliable D call. V was trimmed by 1 base and J by 0 bases, leaving 12 bases between them. This CDR3 has 16 residues. CDR1 is SNHLY and CDR2 is FYNNEI in the germline V gene. CDR3 nucleotide sequence: TGTGCCAGCAGTGAAGTCCTTCTTGGGCTGAACACTGAAGCTTTCTTT. It codes for CASSEVLLGLNTEAFF.

The gene calls are TRBV21-1 and TRBJ1-1. TRBV21-1 constitutes a pseudogene. The CDR3 is 17 residues long. The CDR3 sequence is CASSKGGEGSGGTEAFF. The DNA for the CDR3 is TGTGCCAGCAGCAAAGGAGGGGAGGGATCAGGTGGGACTGAAGCTTTCTTT.

The DNA for the CDR3 is TGTGCCACCAGCTCAGGGGCAACCGGGGAGCTGTTTTTT. Its protein product is CATSSGATGELFF. The V gene is TRBV24-1, the J gene TRBJ2-2; maybe TRBD1 (6 bases). The CDR3 is 13 amino acids. Deletions cut 7 bases from V and 5 bases from J, with 10 bases between. Germline V gene data show CDR1 as KGHDR and CDR2 as SFDVKD.

This rearrangement joins TRBV29-1 to TRBJ2-5; TRBD1 matches at 7 bases. Germline lookup yields CDR1 SQVTM and CDR2 ANQGSEA. The CDR3 extends over 14 amino acids. V was pared by 1 base and J by 1 base, with 3 bases of the junction left unmatched. CDR3: CSVEVTGAQETQYF. Written as DNA, the CDR3 is TGCAGCGTTGAAGTCACAGGGGCCCAAGAGACCCAGTACTTC.

Only one count was recorded for this clone. This chain uses TRBV12-3 or TRBV12-4 with TRBJ1-2; 9 bases are shared with TRBD1. With V trimmed by 6 bases and J by 6 bases, 5 bases remained unmatched. This CDR3 is built from 13 residues. The CDR3 coding sequence is TGTGCCAGCAGACAGGGACAGGGAGATGGCTACACCTTC. Protein sequence: CASRQGQGDGYTF.

The rearrangement uses TRBV7-8 and TRBJ2-7; 11 bases are shared with TRBD2. CDR1 and CDR2 (germline): SGHVS, FQNEAQ. The V segment lost 3 bases and the J segment 4 bases; nucleotides outside the gene matches: 14. This CDR3 is built from 18 residues. The CDR3 bases are TGTGCCAGCAGCTTCCCGACTAGCGGGGTGACCTCGGGGTACGAGCAGTACTTC. Amino acids: CASSFPTSGVTSGYEQYF.

As DNA, the CDR3 is TGTGCCAGCTCTTGGGGAGGGGTGAACACTGAAGCTTTCTTT. Protein: CASSWGGVNTEAFF. V and J are TRBV28 and TRBJ1-1, with D maybe TRBD1 (5 bases). Germline CDR1 is MDHEN and CDR2 is SYDVKM. The CDR3 spans 14 residues. The ends were cut back, 8 bases at V and 0 bases at J, with 13 bases in the middle.

In its sample, this clone was seen once. This chain links TRBV5-1 with TRBJ2-3; 9 bases map to TRBD2. Trimming cost V 5 bases and J 4 bases; bases outside gene matches: 5. Looked up from germline, CDR1 is SGHRS and CDR2 is YFSETQ. The CDR3 has 14 amino acids. The CDR3 sequence is CASRVSGGPDTQYF. The CDR3 DNA reads TGCGCCAGCAGGGTTAGCGGGGGACCAGATACGCAGTATTTT.

This clone was counted only a few times. V usage is TRBV7-9 and J usage is TRBJ2-2, with a possible D match to TRBD2 (6 bases). This CDR3 spans 14 amino acids. The V and J ends lost 10 bases and 1 base respectively, with 13 bases between them. In germline, CDR1 is SEHNR, CDR2 FQNEAQ (reference sequence). The CDR3 DNA follows: TGTGCCAACGAGGGGAGGATGAACACCGGGGAGCTGTTTTTT. Residues: CANEGRMNTGELFF.

The rearrangement uses TRBV11-2 and TRBJ2-7, with 9 bases that match TRBD1. Germline CDR1 and CDR2: SGHAT and FQNNGV. This CDR3 has 14 residues. Losses at the gene ends were 5 bases for V and 0 bases for J; bases not matched to a gene: 2. The CDR3: CASSRDRVSYEQYF. As DNA, the CDR3 is TGTGCCAGCAGCCGGGACAGGGTCTCCTACGAGCAGTACTTC.